Presented here are 8 T cell receptor beta chains from one specimen sequenced in a study of blood T cell repertoires in COVID-19. The table came from immunoSEQ multiplex PCR; TCRdb's copy has only in-frame clones and leaves some out. The repertoire includes approximately 300,000 clones, about nine tenths of them detected once, and approximately 5% sits in the top ten. The source material was PBMCs or T cells enriched from blood (not recorded which). These receptors were obtained from a man between 60 and 75 years old who had recovered from COVID-19.

The V and J genes are TRBV2 and TRBJ1-6; no reliable D call. V dropped 7 bases and J dropped 10 bases, with 11 bases sitting between them. The CDR3 is 12 amino acids. Germline V gene data show CDR1 as SNHLY and CDR2 as FYNNEI. The CDR3 protein is CASTNPESPLHF. The CDR3 bases are TGTGCCAGCACAAATCCGGAGTCACCCCTCCACTTT.

The chain combines TRBV27 with TRBJ2-7; 7 positions agree with TRBD1. The length of the CDR3 is 18 residues. V lost 5 bases and J lost 2; bases outside the gene matches: 18. The germline V gene has CDR1 MNHEY and CDR2 SMNVEV (reference sequence). Here the CDR3 DNA reads TGTGCCAGCAGTCTCTACTTTGGAACAGGGGCCCTCACCTACGAGCAGTACTTC. Its translation is CASSLYFGTGALTYEQYF.

This rearrangement joins TRBV30 to TRBJ2-7; the D gene is possibly TRBD1 (6 bases). The V end was cut by 0 bases, the J end by 2 bases, with 11 bases between. Germline assignment: CDR1 GTSNPN and CDR2 SVGIG (reference sequence). The CDR3 length is 14 residues. The CDR3 nucleotides are TGTGCCTGGAGTGTTTCAGGGGCTACCTACGAGCAGTACTTC. This sequence encodes CAWSVSGATYEQYF.

The chain has TRBV14 and TRBJ2-5, with a weak D call TRBD1 (5 bases). In germline, CDR1 is SGHDN, CDR2 FVKESK. The V end was cut by 5 bases, the J end by 1 base, with 11 bases between. The CDR3 extends over 14 amino acids. The CDR3, as DNA: TGTGCCAGCAGCTTACGCAGGGTCCAAGAGACCCAGTACTTC. Amino acid sequence: CASSLRRVQETQYF. Full variable domain (missing parts from reference TRBV14 and TRBJ2-5): EAGVTQFPSHSVIEKGQTVTLRCDPISGHDNLYWYRRVMGKEIKFLLHFVKESKQDESGMPNNRFLAERTGGTYSTLKVQPAELEDSGVYFCASSLRRVQETQYFGPGTRLLVL.

The chain joins TRBV9 to TRBJ2-1, with 10 nucleotides matching TRBD2. Trimming cost V 0 bases and J 8 bases; bases outside gene matches: 2. The CDR3 loop spans 14 amino acids. Germline loops: CDR1 SGDLS, CDR2 YYNGEE. The CDR3 region is CASSVVLAGDEQFF. The CDR3 coding sequence is TGTGCCAGCAGCGTAGTTCTAGCGGGAGATGAGCAGTTCTTC.

Concerning this clone: This same CDR3 is encoded by further DNA sequences in the sample. The rearrangement joins TRBV27 to TRBJ2-3, with D possibly TRBD2 on 5 matching bases. Germline loops: CDR1 MNHEY, CDR2 SMNVEV (reference sequence). V lost 0 bases and J lost 1, with 5 bases in between. This CDR3 is built from 14 residues. CDR3 sequence (DNA): TGTGCCAGCAGTTTATCGAGGGGCACAGATACGCAGTATTTT. Translation gives CASSLSRGTDTQYF.

This rearrangement joins TRBV6-1 to TRBJ2-1, with 11 bases that match TRBD2. Germline V CDR1 and CDR2: MNHNS, SASEGT. This CDR3 has 17 amino acids. J lost 4 bases, V lost 2 bases, and 7 bases had no gene match. The CDR3 nucleotides read TGTGCCAGCAGTGAACTCCTAGCGGGAGGCGAATACAATGAGCAGTTCTTC. Encoded protein: CASSELLAGGEYNEQFF.

This rearrangement joins TRBV3-1 (or the pseudogene TRBV3-2) to TRBJ1-2; no reliable D call. Looked up from germline, CDR1 is LGHDT and CDR2 is YNNKEL (reference sequence). Between the trimmed V and J ends, which lost 6 bases and 3 bases, there was a span of 14 bases. This CDR3 comprises 14 residues. The CDR3 DNA follows: TGTGCCAGCAGGTCGGGGTCCTGGGACTATGGCTACACCTTC. Translating it yields CASRSGSWDYGYTF.